This entry describes one TCR beta chain. Its specific antigen is unknown. Nothing much larger sits one base from this clone, and base qualities are not available. The treatment or condition label, read with the paper, signifies: live attenuated yellow fever vaccine strain. At each blood-draw timepoint, two biological replicates of bulk PBMCs were obtained. PBMCs were isolated from peripheral blood using a standard Ficoll-Paque protocol. TriZol was used to extract RNA from bulk PBMCs, from CD4 and CD8 fractions, and from dextramer-positive and dextramer-negative fractions. This sample was taken from a study of T cells after yellow fever vaccination (dated by TCRdb to about 2019). Describing the broader study: The SMART-Seq v4 Ultra Low Input RNA kit was used to prepare libraries from fractions with low cell numbers. To follow T-cell clones before and after primary and booster YFV17D yellow fever vaccination, bulk TCR alpha and beta repertoires were sequenced over time. Bulk PBMC replicates and cell subsets were isolated from blood drawn at multiple timepoints before and after both primary and secondary immunization. The cohort comprised two healthy male donors, one aged 18 to 30 and one aged 30 to 40 years. Paper-wide results and their limitations: A small share of clonotypes occurred in both CD4 and CD8 compartments, likely arising from convergent recombination. Because only two donors were included in the study, the extent to which the findings can be generalized is limited. The secondary T-cell response was found to be weaker but faster than the primary response, with a peak reached on day 5 rather than on day 15. Computational filtering was needed because FACS-sorted repertoires could contain abundant contaminating clonotypes from the bulk population. Most clones expanded after primary vaccination were re-detected after the booster (approximately 95% of CD4 and around 86% of CD8), suggesting broad memory maintenance.

V is shortened by 6 bases, J by 6 bases, and the region joining them spans 14 bases. From the cysteine up to the phenylalanine, the CDR3 has a length of 13 residues. Only CDR3 DNA is held: 39 bases, read in frame from base 1. TCR cDNA was made using 5'RACE template switching, a step that added a universal primer site and unique molecular identifiers. Priming of cDNA synthesis was performed from both the TCR alpha and TCR beta constant segments. Two PCR steps were used to amplify libraries, with sample barcodes and sequencing adapters being added in the second step. Sequencing of libraries was done on Illumina HiSeq 2500 (2x100 bp) or NovaSeq (2x150 bp). On the study's bioinformatics: MIGEC handled demultiplexing of reads and collapsing into UMI consensus sequences, while MiXCR performed V(D)J alignment. Using edgeR on replicate PBMC samples, clonotypes were called vaccine-responding if FDR was below 0.01 and the log2 fold change was above 5 up to day 15. Each bulk clonotype was labeled CD4 or CD8 based on which sequenced repertoire, CD4 or CD8, contained the clonotype at higher abundance. TCRdb reanalyzed the raw reads on its own, using fastp at Q25 for trimming and MiXCR for clone calling, and kept in-frame beta chains. Rows with one shared CDR3 protein collapse into an entry with the most common genes and DNA. The V and J calls shown here were made by TCRdb, not taken from the authors' results. In this sample the table shows about 500,000 distinct CDR3 sequences, about 15% of which occur a single time. Of the sample, 17% is held by the ten largest clones.

Recombination connected TRBV12-3 or TRBV12-4 to TRBJ1-2; the D gene lacks a confident call. Sample: PBMCs, taken less than 6 days after the first yellow fever vaccination. This clonotype was sampled from a man between 18 and 35 years old who received the YFV17D yellow fever vaccine. The DNA is TGTGCCAGCAGCCGACCGGAGAACAATGGCTACACCTTC. The encoded protein is CASSRPENNGYTF.